The sequence of this T cell receptor beta chain was determined in a study of blood T cells in healthy people across ages. Study observations and caveats: Per million T cells, TCR beta diversity dropped about linearly as age rose.

With a J-beta primer mix and a sample-barcoded 5' primer, a second PCR ran about 7 to 12 cycles. TCRdb ran MiXCR on the 5' RACE reads and lists one entry per CDR3 protein. The table records about 800,000 distinct CDR3 sequences, around a quarter of them present only once. V was cut by 9 bases and J by 0 bases, with 9 bases left in between. Looked up from germline, CDR1 is ENHRY and CDR2 is SYGVKD. The CDR3 has 13 residues. Concerning this clonotype: As yet, its antigen is unknown.

Another study also made use of these data, one on T cells of mothers and their children. According to that study: Each child gave approximately 2.8 million TCR beta CDR3 reads (each mother, over 8.5 million). The effect of thymic selection on TCR recombination output is similar between related and unrelated pairs. The analysis detected no persistent microchimeric T cell clones.

This TCR derives from a boy aged 5-17 years in good health. Sequenced input: blood. The V and J genes are TRBV10-3 and TRBJ1-3; D is unresolved. CDR3 in amino acids: CAIGRDSGNTIYF. The CDR3, as DNA: TGTGCCATAGGACGGGACTCTGGAAACACCATATATTTT.